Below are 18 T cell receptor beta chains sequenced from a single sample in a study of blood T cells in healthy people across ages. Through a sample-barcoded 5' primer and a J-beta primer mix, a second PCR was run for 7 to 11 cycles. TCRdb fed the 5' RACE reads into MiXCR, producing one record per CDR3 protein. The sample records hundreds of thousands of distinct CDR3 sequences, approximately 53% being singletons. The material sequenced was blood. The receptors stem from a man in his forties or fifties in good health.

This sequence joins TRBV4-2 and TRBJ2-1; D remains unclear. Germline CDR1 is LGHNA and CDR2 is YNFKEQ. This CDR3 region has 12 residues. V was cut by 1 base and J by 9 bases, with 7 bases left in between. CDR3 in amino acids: CASSQGAREQFF. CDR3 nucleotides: TGTGCCAGCAGCCAAGGTGCTCGTGAGCAGTTCTTC.

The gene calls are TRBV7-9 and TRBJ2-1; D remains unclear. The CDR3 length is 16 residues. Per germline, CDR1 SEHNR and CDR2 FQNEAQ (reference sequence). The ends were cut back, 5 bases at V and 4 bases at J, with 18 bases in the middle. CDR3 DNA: TGTGCCAGCAGCAATCCGGAGAAGCGCAGGTACAATGAGCAGTTCTTC. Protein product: CASSNPEKRRYNEQFF.

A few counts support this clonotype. The CDR3 sequence is CSIDRDGGYTF. The CDR3 bases are TGCAGTATCGACAGGGACGGTGGCTACACCTTC. The chain combines TRBV20-1 with TRBJ1-2; 7 positions agree with TRBD1. J lost 7 bases, V lost 8 bases, and 7 bases had no gene match. Germline V lookup: CDR1 DFQATT, CDR2 SNEGSKA (reference sequence). This CDR3 has 11 amino acids.

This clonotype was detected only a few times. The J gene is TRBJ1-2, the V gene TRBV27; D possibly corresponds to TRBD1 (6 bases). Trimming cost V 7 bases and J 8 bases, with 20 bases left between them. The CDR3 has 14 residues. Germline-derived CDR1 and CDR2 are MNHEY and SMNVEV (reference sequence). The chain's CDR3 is CASTSGAGREGYTF. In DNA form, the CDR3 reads TGTGCCAGCACCTCGGGGGCAGGTCGGGAAGGCTACACCTTC.

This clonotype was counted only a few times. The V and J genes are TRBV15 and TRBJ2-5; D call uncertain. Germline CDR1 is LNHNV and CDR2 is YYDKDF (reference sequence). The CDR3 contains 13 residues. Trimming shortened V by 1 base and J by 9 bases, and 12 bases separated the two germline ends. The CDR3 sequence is CATSRGTSGPQYF. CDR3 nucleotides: TGTGCCACCAGCAGAGGAACCTCAGGACCCCAGTACTTC.

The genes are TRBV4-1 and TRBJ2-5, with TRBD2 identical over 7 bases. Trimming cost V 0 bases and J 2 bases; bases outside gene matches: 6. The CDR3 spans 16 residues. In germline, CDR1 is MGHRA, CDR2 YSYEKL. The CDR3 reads CASSQEGLAAQETQYF. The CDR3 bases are TGCGCCAGCAGCCAAGAGGGTCTAGCGGCTCAAGAGACCCAGTACTTC.

CDR3 amino acids: CASSEDREDTQPQHF. In nucleotides, the CDR3 is TGTGCCAGCAGTGAAGACAGGGAAGATACTCAGCCCCAGCATTTT. The V call is TRBV2, the J call TRBJ1-5; D is possibly TRBD1 (6 bases). Trimming stripped 1 base from V and 6 bases from J, with 13 bases between. Germline CDR1 and CDR2: SNHLY and FYNNEI. The CDR3 is 15 residues long.

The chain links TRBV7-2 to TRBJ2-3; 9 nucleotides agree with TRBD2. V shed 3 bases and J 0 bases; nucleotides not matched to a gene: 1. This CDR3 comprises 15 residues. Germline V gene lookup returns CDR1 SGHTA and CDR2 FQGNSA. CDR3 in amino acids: CASSFTSGSTDTQYF. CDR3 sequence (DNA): TGTGCCAGCAGCTTTACTAGCGGGAGCACAGATACGCAGTATTTT.

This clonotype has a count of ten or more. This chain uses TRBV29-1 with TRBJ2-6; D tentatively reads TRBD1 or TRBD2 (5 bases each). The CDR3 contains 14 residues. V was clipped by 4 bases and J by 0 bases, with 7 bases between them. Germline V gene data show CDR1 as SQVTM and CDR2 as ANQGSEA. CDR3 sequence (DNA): TGCAGCGTTGTGGGGGTCTCTGGGGCCAACGTCCTGACTTTC. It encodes CSVVGVSGANVLTF.

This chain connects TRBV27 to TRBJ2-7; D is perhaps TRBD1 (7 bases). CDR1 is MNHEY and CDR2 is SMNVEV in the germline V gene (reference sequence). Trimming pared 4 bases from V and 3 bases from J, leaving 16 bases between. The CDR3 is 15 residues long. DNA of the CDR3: TGTGCCAGCAGTTCCTCCCCAGGGGGGAACTACGAGCAGTACTTC. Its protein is CASSSSPGGNYEQYF.

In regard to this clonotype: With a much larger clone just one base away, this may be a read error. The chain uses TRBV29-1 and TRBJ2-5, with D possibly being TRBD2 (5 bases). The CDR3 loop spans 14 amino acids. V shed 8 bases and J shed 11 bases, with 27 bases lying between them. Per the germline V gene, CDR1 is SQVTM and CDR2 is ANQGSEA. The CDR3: CSSKGYTDYNEQYF. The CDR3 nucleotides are TGCAGCTCCAAAGGGTATACCGACTACAATGAGCAGTACTTC.

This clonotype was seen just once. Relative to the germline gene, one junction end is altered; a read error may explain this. This CDR3 reads CASSLSTARGYNERFF. CDR3 DNA sequence: TGTGCCAGCAGTCTCTCGACTGCGCGGGGCTACAATGAGCGGTTCTTC. The chain links TRBV6-6 to TRBJ2-1; D possibly corresponds to TRBD2 (6 bases). Germline CDR1 MNHNY, CDR2 SVGAGI (reference sequence). CDR3 length: 16 residues.

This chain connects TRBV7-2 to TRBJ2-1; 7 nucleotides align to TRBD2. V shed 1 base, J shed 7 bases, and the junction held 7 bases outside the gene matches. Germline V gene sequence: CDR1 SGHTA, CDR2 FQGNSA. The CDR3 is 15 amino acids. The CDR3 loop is CASSLGGGPANEQFF. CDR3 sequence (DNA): TGTGCCAGCAGCTTAGGGGGAGGGCCTGCGAATGAGCAGTTCTTC.

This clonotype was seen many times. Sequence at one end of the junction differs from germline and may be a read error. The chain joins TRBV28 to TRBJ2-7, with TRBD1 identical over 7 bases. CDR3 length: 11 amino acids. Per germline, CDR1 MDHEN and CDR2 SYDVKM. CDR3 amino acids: CASRGSYEQYF. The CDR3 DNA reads TGCGCCAGCAGGGGGTCCTACGAGCAGTACTTC.

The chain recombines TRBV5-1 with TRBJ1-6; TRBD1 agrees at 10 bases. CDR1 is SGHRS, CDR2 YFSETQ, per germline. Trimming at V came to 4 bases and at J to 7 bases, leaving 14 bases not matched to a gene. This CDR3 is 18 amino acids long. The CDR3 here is CASSDPGQGCPRNSPLHF. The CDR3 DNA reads TGCGCCAGCAGCGATCCGGGACAGGGGTGTCCAAGAAATTCACCCCTCCACTTT.

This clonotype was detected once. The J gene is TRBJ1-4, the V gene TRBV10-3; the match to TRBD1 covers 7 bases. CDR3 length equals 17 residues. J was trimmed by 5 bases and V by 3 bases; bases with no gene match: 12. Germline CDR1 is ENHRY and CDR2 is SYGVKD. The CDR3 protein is CAISDPPTGTANEKLFF. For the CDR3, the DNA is TGTGCCATCAGTGATCCACCCACAGGGACAGCGAATGAAAAACTGTTTTTT.

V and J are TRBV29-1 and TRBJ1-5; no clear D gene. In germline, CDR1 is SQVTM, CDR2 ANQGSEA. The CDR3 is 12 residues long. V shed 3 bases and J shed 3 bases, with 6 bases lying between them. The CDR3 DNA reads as TGCAGCGTTGAGGACCACAATCAGCCCCAGCATTTT. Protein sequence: CSVEDHNQPQHF.

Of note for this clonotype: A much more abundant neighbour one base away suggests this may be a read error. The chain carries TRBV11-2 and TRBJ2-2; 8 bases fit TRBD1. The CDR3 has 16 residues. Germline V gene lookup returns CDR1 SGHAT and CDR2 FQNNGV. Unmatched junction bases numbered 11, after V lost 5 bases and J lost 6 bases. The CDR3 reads CASSLRTGRYAGELFF. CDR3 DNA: TGTGCCAGCAGCCTACGGACAGGGCGGTACGCCGGGGAGCTGTTTTTT.